This T cell receptor beta chain appears in the sequencing data of a study of control samples from healthy donors and cancer patients. Produced via immunoSEQ multiplex PCR; TCRdb's table is partial and in-frame only. The repertoire holds tens of thousands of clones, with more than 80% as singletons. The sequence derives from a man aged 50 to 59 in good health. The sequenced sample was blood.

The DNA for the CDR3 is TGTGCCAGCAGCTCCGGGAGGGCCGCAAACATTCAGTACTTC. Translating gives CASSSGRAANIQYF. This chain uses TRBV7-8 with TRBJ2-4; 8 nucleotides agree with TRBD2. The CDR3 covers 14 residues. The germline gives CDR1 SGHVS, CDR2 FQNEAQ. V shed 4 bases and J 6 bases; nucleotides not matched to a gene: 5.